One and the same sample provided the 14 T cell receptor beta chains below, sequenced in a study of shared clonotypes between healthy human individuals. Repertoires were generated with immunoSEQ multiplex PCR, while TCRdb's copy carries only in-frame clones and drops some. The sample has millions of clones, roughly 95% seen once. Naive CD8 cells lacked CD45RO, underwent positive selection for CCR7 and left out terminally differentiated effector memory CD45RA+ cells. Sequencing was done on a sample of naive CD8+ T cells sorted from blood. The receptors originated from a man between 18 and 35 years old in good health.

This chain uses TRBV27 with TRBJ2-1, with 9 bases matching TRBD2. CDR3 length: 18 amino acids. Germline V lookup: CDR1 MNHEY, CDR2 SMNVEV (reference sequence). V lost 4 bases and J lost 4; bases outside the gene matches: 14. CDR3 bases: TGTGCCAGCAGTTCCCTCGAGGTAGCGGGGGCCTTATACAATGAGCAGTTCTTC. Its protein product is CASSSLEVAGALYNEQFF.

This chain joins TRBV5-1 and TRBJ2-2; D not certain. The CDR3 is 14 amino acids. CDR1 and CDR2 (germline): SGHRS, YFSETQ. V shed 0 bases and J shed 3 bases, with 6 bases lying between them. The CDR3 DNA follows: TGCGCCAGCAGCTTGGACGCATACACCGGGGAGCTGTTTTTT. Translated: CASSLDAYTGELFF.

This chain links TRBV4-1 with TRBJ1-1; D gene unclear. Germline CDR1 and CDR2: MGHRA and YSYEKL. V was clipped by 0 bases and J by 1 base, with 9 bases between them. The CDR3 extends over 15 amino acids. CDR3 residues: CASSQEGAGNTEAFF. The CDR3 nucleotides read TGCGCCAGCAGCCAAGAGGGAGCCGGGAACACTGAAGCTTTCTTT.

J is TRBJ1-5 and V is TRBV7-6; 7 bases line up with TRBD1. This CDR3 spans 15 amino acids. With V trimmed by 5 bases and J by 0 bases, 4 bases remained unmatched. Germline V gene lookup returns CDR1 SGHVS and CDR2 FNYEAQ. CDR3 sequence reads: CASSQGGISNQPQHF. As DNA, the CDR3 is TGTGCCAGCAGCCAGGGGGGAATTAGCAATCAGCCCCAGCATTTT.

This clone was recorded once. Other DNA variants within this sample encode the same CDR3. The chain's CDR3 is CASSSWTSGYEQYF. The CDR3 DNA follows: TGTGCCAGCAGTTCTTGGACTAGCGGGTACGAGCAGTACTTC. The rearrangement uses TRBV27 and TRBJ2-7; 11 bases match TRBD2. The CDR3 is made up of 14 amino acids. V lost 4 bases, J lost 4 bases, and 3 bases stayed unmatched. Germline loops: CDR1 MNHEY, CDR2 SMNVEV (reference sequence).

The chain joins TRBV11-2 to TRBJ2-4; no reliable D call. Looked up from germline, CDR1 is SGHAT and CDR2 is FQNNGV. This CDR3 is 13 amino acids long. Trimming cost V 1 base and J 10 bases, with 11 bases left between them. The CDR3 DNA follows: TGTGCCAGCAGCTTAGCCCCGTCCGGGATTCAGTACTTC. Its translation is CASSLAPSGIQYF.

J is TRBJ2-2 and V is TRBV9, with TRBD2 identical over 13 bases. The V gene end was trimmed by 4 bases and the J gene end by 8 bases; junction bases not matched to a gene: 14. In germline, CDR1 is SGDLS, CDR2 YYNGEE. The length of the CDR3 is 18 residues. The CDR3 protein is CASSPPGLAGEGRGELFF. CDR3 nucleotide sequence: TGTGCCAGCAGCCCCCCAGGACTAGCGGGAGAAGGAAGGGGGGAGCTGTTTTTT.

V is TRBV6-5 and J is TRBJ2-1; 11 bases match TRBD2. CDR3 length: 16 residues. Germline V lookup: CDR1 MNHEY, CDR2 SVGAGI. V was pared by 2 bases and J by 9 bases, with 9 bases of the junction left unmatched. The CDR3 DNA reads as TGTGCCAGCAGTTACGTAACTAGCGGGAGCGTGGGTGAGCAGTTCTTC. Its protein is CASSYVTSGSVGEQFF.

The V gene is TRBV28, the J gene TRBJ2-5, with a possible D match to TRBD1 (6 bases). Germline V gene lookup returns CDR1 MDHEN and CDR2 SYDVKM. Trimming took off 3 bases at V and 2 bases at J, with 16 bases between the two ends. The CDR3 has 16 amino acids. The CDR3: CASSFRQVTRQETQYF. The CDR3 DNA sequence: TGTGCCAGCAGTTTTCGACAGGTCACCCGGCAAGAGACCCAGTACTTC. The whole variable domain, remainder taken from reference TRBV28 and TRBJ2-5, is DVKVTQSSRYLVKRTGEKVFLECVQDMDHENMFWYRQDPGLGLRLIYFSYDVKMKEKGDIPEGYSVSREKKERFSLILESASTNQTSMYLCASSFRQVTRQETQYFGPGTRLLVL.

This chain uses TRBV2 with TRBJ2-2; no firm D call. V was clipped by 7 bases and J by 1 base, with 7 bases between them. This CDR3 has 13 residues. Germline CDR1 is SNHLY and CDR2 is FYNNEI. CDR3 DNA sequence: TGTGCCAGCAAACCGGGGAACACCGGGGAGCTGTTTTTT. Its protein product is CASKPGNTGELFF.

The CDR3 spells CASSIDREGRGEQFF. The CDR3 nucleotides read TGTGCCAGTAGTATAGACAGGGAGGGACGAGGTGAGCAGTTCTTC. The J gene is TRBJ2-1, the V gene TRBV19; 7 nucleotides agree with TRBD2. The germline V gene has CDR1 LNHDA and CDR2 SQIVND (reference sequence). The CDR3 spans 15 residues. Trimming cost V 0 bases and J 9 bases; bases outside gene matches: 8.

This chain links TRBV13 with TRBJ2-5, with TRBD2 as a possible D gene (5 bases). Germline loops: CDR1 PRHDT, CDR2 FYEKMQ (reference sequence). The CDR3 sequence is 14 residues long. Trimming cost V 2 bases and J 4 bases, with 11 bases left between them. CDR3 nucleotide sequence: TGTGCCAGCAGCTTAAGACCGAGGGTAGAGACCCAGTACTTC. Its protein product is CASSLRPRVETQYF.

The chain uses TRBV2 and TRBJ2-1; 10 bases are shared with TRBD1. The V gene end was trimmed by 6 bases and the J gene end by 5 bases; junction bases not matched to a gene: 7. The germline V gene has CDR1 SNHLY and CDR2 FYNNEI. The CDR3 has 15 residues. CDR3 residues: CASRSGTGVNNEQFF. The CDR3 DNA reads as TGTGCCAGCAGATCCGGGACAGGGGTCAACAATGAGCAGTTCTTC.

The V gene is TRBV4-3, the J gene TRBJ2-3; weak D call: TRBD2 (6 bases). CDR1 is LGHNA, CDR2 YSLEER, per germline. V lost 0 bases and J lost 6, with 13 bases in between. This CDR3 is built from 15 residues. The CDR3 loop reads CASSQDTGGRDTQYF. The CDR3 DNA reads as TGCGCCAGCAGCCAAGATACGGGTGGGAGGGATACGCAGTATTTT.